The clone carrying this TCR beta chain was observed a few times. Its antigen is still unknown. TCRdb independently ran MiXCR on the 5' RACE reads; one entry per CDR3 protein. The data hold 450,000 or so distinct CDR3 sequences, with around 24% observed a single time. This sample is drawn from a study of identical twins. Regarding the study as a whole: Findings came from cross-sectional statistics, without long-term follow-up of donors. Insertion counts were lower in abundant cord blood beta clonotypes, a trend that memory repertoires did not show.

This same sample was also taken into another study, of T cells expressing NK-cell markers. This second study says: Each TCR beta repertoire originated in sorted T cells that were CD3+CD56+NKG2C+, CD3+CD56+NKG2C- or CD3+CD56-NKG2C+. Several of the experiments relied on an anti-gamma-delta TCR antibody so that only alpha-beta TCR T cells were sorted.

The material sequenced was CD4+ T cells sorted from blood. The TCR comes from a woman between 18 and 29 years old in good health.

CDR3 in amino acids: CASSSGGWTEAFF. The CDR3 nucleotides are TGTGCCAGCAGCTCAGGGGGCTGGACTGAAGCTTTCTTT. The rearrangement joins TRBV7-9 to TRBJ1-1; 8 bases line up with TRBD1. Germline CDR1 is SEHNR and CDR2 is FQNEAQ (reference sequence). The CDR3 length is 13 residues. The V gene end was trimmed by 4 bases and the J gene end by 5 bases; junction bases not matched to a gene: 3. Variable domain in full (rest from reference TRBV7-9 and TRBJ1-1): DTGVSQNPRHKITKRGQNVTFRCDPISEHNRLYWYRQTLGQGPEFLTYFQNEAQLEKSRLLSDRFSAERPKGSFSTLEIQRTEQGDSAMYLCASSSGGWTEAFFGQGTRLTVV.